This T cell receptor beta chain was profiled in a study of CD4 and CD8 cells across lung adenocarcinoma regions. MiXCR was run by TCRdb on the PCR reads, yielding one entry per CDR3 protein. Of thousands of distinct CDR3 sequences in the sample, under 80% were seen once. Samples came from patients with localized non-small cell lung adenocarcinoma. This CDR3 spans 15 amino acids. CDR1 is MNHNS, CDR2 SASEGT, per germline. This clonotype came up a few times. This rearrangement joins TRBV6-1 to TRBJ2-5, with TRBD1 identical over 9 bases. The J call is uncertain, as TRBJ2-7 better fits the DNA end. The sample was CD4+ T cells from the center of a lung tumor. This clonotype originated in a female donor with lung adenocarcinoma. The CD4 and CD8 labels of this study may be unreliable. In nucleotides, the CDR3 is TGTGCCAGCAGTGAAATCTGGGACAGGGTCCACGAGCAGTACTTC. Translating it yields CASSEIWDRVHEQYF.